This is a list of T cell receptor beta chains from one sample in a study of shared clonotypes between healthy human individuals. Profiling relied on immunoSEQ multiplex PCR, and the TCRdb table lists in-frame clones only, not all of them. The sample lists 2 million to 2.5 million clones, about 90% occurring once. The sequenced sample consisted of naive CD4+ T cells from PBMCs. The receptors stem from a man between 18 and 35 years old in good health. Some clones in this sample may be carry-over from other donors' samples. Both conserved end residues are part of each CDR3. A D gene is named only where the DNA matches it firmly. The size entry is marked missing in some rows and otherwise reads once, few, many or a size class.

cdr3_nt cdr3_aa v_call clone_size j_call d_call
TGTGCCAGCTCACCTTGGACTAGCGGGAACAATGAGCAGTTCTTC CASSPWTSGNNEQFF TRBV18 once TRBJ2-1 TRBD2
TGTGCCTGGAAAGAGAGCTCCTACGAGCAGTACTTC CAWKESSYEQYF TRBV30 NA TRBJ2-7 NA
TGCAGCGGTGGTGGGGGAGCCGGGGAGCTGTTTTTT CSGGGGAGELFF TRBV29-1 NA TRBJ2-2 NA
TGTGCCAGTAGTAGAGACCCATCTATAGACACAGATACGCAGTATTTT CASSRDPSIDTDTQYF TRBV19 NA TRBJ2-3 NA
TGTGCCAGTCGGGGAGGGGGGACAGTCTTAAAGGGGCCCCAGCATTTT CASRGGGTVLKGPQHF TRBV19 NA TRBJ1-5 TRBD1
TGTGCTAGCGCGACCGCGGGGTTCCCCACGGAGACCCAGTACTTC CASATAGFPTETQYF TRBV12-5 NA TRBJ2-5 NA
TGTGCCAGCAGTTTTTTGACTAGCGAACCCTACGAGCAGTACTTC CASSFLTSEPYEQYF TRBV28 NA TRBJ2-7 TRBD2
TGTGCCAGCAGCGTAGCGCAGGGCCGCCAAGAGACCCAGTACTTC CASSVAQGRQETQYF TRBV9 NA TRBJ2-5 NA
TGCGCCAGCACTACTAGCGGGAGAGGAGAGACCCAGTACTTC CASTTSGRGETQYF TRBV10-1 NA TRBJ2-5 TRBD2
TGTGCCAGCAGGGGACAGATAGAGATAGGTGAGCAGTTCTTC CASRGQIEIGEQFF TRBV6-5 NA TRBJ2-1 TRBD1
TGTGCCAGTAGGGGAGGACAGTCTGAAGCTTTCTTT CASRGGQSEAFF TRBV19 once TRBJ1-1 NA
TGTGCCAGCAGTCTACAGGGGAACACTGAAGCTTTCTTT CASSLQGNTEAFF TRBV5-4 NA TRBJ1-1 NA
TGCGCCAGCAGCTTGTTGACTAGCGGCACAGATACGCAGTATTTT CASSLLTSGTDTQYF TRBV5-1 NA TRBJ2-3 TRBD2
TGTGCCAGCAGCTTGACCGGGGACAGGGGTTGGGAGCAGTACTTC CASSLTGDRGWEQYF TRBV5-6 NA TRBJ2-7 TRBD1
TGTGCCAGCAGCTTCATGGGTGAGCAGTTCTTC CASSFMGEQFF TRBV7-2 NA TRBJ2-1 NA
TGTGCCAGCAGCCCCATAGCGGGAGGGCCTCCAGATACGCAGTATTTT CASSPIAGGPPDTQYF TRBV7-3 NA TRBJ2-3 TRBD2
TGTGCCAGCAGTTCCGGGCATCTCGACGAGCAGTACTTC CASSSGHLDEQYF TRBV7-6 NA TRBJ2-7 NA
TGTGCCAGCAGTGAGAGCCTAGCGGGAGGACGCGATAGCACAGATACGCAGTATTTT CASSESLAGGRDSTDTQYF TRBV27 NA TRBJ2-3 TRBD2
TGTGCCAGCAGGGGACTAGCGGCGTACGAGCAGTACTTC CASRGLAAYEQYF TRBV2 NA TRBJ2-7 TRBD2
TGTGCCAGCAGCACGACAGGGGGCGAGGAGACCCAGTACTTC CASSTTGGEETQYF TRBV28 NA TRBJ2-5 TRBD1
TGTGCCAGCAGTGACGTCCGGTACGAGCAGTACTTC CASSDVRYEQYF TRBV28 NA TRBJ2-7 NA
TGTGCCAGCAGCGGTCACGCGGGAAACATTCAGTACTTC CASSGHAGNIQYF TRBV2 NA TRBJ2-4 NA
TGCGCCAGCAGTCACGGTGGAGATACGCAGTATTTT CASSHGGDTQYF TRBV23-1 NA TRBJ2-3 NA
TGTGCCAGCAGTGAATTACAATTCGGGGGAACGGTGTTTTTT CASSELQFGGTVFF TRBV6-1 NA TRBJ2-2 NA
TGTGCCAGCAGTTACTCTAGGGGGCGCGTCACTGAAGCTTTCTTT CASSYSRGRVTEAFF TRBV6-5 NA TRBJ1-1 TRBD1
TGTGCCAGCAGCTTGATTAGGTCTCGGACAACAAGCACCGGGGAGCTGTTTTTT CASSLIRSRTTSTGELFF TRBV7-2 NA TRBJ2-2 NA
TGTGCCAGCAGTACACCGTTTTACGAGCAGTACTTC CASSTPFYEQYF TRBV7-2 NA TRBJ2-7 NA
TGTGCCAGCAAGGTCGGTGAAAAACTGTTTTTT CASKVGEKLFF TRBV2 few TRBJ1-4 NA
TGTGCCAGCAGCTTGGCCGGGGCCAACAAACCCAACACTGAAGCTTTCTTT CASSLAGANKPNTEAFF TRBV5-4 NA TRBJ1-1 NA
TGTGCCAGCAGCCCTGGCGGGGTACAGTTTAACTATGGCTACACCTTC CASSPGGVQFNYGYTF TRBV5-4 NA TRBJ1-2 NA
TGTGCCAGCAGTGCCAGGACCAGGGAGACCCAGTACTTC CASSARTRETQYF TRBV6-5 NA TRBJ2-5 NA
TGTGCCAGTAGTCCCCTAAGACAGATCCTCAATCAGCCCCAGCATTTT CASSPLRQILNQPQHF TRBV19 NA TRBJ1-5 NA